The 32 T cell receptor beta chains reported below all come from one sample, sequenced in a study of cytomegalovirus exposure and HLA in healthy donors. PCR was performed using 60 Vbeta and 13 Jbeta primers. Assay: immunoSEQ multiplex PCR; the TCRdb copy retains only in-frame clones and omits some. Here the sample spans roughly 100,000 clones, about 79% being singletons. The material sequenced was PBMCs. The receptors here all came from a man in his sixties in good health and CMV-seropositive.

The CDR3 protein is CASTSGTAITDTQYF. In DNA form, the CDR3 reads TGTGCCAGCACCTCAGGGACAGCAATAACAGATACGCAGTATTTT. V and J are TRBV28 and TRBJ2-3, with TRBD1 matching over 7 bases. The trim removed 7 bases at V and 3 bases at J, leaving 10 bases unmatched. Germline loops: CDR1 MDHEN, CDR2 SYDVKM. The CDR3 runs to 15 residues.

The chain is built from TRBV7-2 and TRBJ2-5, with 12 bases lining up with TRBD2. Trimming cost V 4 bases and J 4 bases; bases outside gene matches: 1. Per germline, CDR1 SGHTA and CDR2 FQGNSA. CDR3 length: 14 residues. The CDR3 is CASSWTSGIETQYF. The CDR3 nucleotides read TGTGCCAGCAGCTGGACTAGCGGGATAGAGACCCAGTACTTC.

V is TRBV19 and J is TRBJ1-1; D gene unclear. Trimming pared 0 bases from V and 3 bases from J, leaving 5 bases between. The CDR3 totals 13 residues. CDR1 is LNHDA and CDR2 is SQIVND in the germline V gene (reference sequence). The DNA for the CDR3 is TGTGCCAGTAGTATAGAACAAGACACTGAAGCTTTCTTT. This encodes CASSIEQDTEAFF.

The chain recombines TRBV5-1 with TRBJ2-1; D perhaps matches TRBD2 (5 bases). Trimming pared 3 bases from V and 9 bases from J, leaving 16 bases between. Germline values: CDR1 SGHRS, CDR2 YFSETQ. The CDR3 spans 14 residues. CDR3 DNA sequence: TGCGCCAGCAGCTCATTGTCGCTAGAGGGTGAGCAGTTCTTC. This translates into CASSSLSLEGEQFF. The variable domain in full, completed from reference TRBV5-1 and TRBJ2-1, reads KAGVTQTPRYLIKTRGQQVTLSCSPISGHRSVSWYQQTPGQGLQFLFEYFSETQRNKGNFPGRFSGRQFSNSRSEMNVSTLELGDSALYLCASSSLSLEGEQFFGPGTRLTVL.

The chain employs TRBV7-9 and TRBJ1-1, with D possibly matching TRBD1 (5 bases). CDR3 length: 14 residues. Germline V CDR1 and CDR2: SEHNR, FQNEAQ (reference sequence). V was pared by 1 base and J by 3 bases, with 9 bases between. CDR3 bases: TGTGCCAGCAGCTTAGGGGGACTGTACACTGAAGCTTTCTTT. It translates to CASSLGGLYTEAFF.

This chain connects TRBV6-1 to TRBJ2-1; D is ambiguous. CDR3 size: 14 residues. Germline lookup yields CDR1 MNHNS and CDR2 SASEGT. The V end was cut by 6 bases, the J end by 0 bases, with 9 bases between. In DNA, the CDR3 is TGTGCCAGCAGAGCGAGCAGCTCCTACAATGAGCAGTTCTTC. Translated, it gives CASRASSSYNEQFF.

The chain combines TRBV4-3 with TRBJ2-2; TRBD1 matches at 8 bases. Trimming at V came to 1 base and at J to 6 bases, leaving 7 bases not matched to a gene. The CDR3 covers 16 residues. Germline V CDR1 and CDR2: LGHNA, YSLEER. CDR3 sequence (DNA): TGCGCCAGCAGCCAAGCAGGGGGCATACGATCCGGGGAGCTGTTTTTT. This encodes CASSQAGGIRSGELFF.

The chain carries TRBV5-4 and TRBJ1-2; the D gene is possibly TRBD1 (5 bases). Per germline, CDR1 SGHNT and CDR2 YYREEE (reference sequence). V lost 2 bases and J 4 bases, leaving 6 bases between the germline ends. This CDR3 comprises 12 residues. The CDR3 reads CASSFDSYGYTF. CDR3 in DNA: TGTGCCAGCAGCTTCGACAGCTATGGCTACACCTTC. Combining the CDR3 with reference TRBV5-4 and TRBJ1-2 gives the whole variable domain ETGVTQSPTHLIKTRGQQVTLRCSSQSGHNTVSWYQQALGQGPQFIFQYYREEENGRGNFPPRFSGLQFPNYSSELNVNALELDDSALYLCASSFDSYGYTFGSGTRLTVV.

This clone turned up a few times. The J gene is TRBJ1-1, the V gene TRBV10-2; TRBD1 might be the D (5 bases). The CDR3 runs to 13 residues. V shed 7 bases and J shed 1 base, with 10 bases lying between them. Germline V gives CDR1 WSHSY, CDR2 SAAADI. CDR3 sequence (DNA): TGCGCCAGCAAGGGACTCACGAACACTGAAGCTTTCTTT. It yields the protein CASKGLTNTEAFF.

This clone was detected once. The chain recombines TRBV5-1 with TRBJ1-2, with TRBD1 identical over 7 bases. The CDR3 covers 14 residues. J was trimmed by 4 bases and V by 3 bases; bases with no gene match: 6. The V gene's germline CDR1 is SGHRS and CDR2 YFSETQ. The CDR3 region is CASSWGTARYGYTF. The DNA of the CDR3 is TGCGCCAGCAGCTGGGGGACAGCCCGCTATGGCTACACCTTC.

This clone occurred once. The chain recombines TRBV14 with TRBJ1-4; 10 positions agree with TRBD1. The germline CDR1 and CDR2 sequences are SGHDN and FVKESK. V was pared by 5 bases and J by 7 bases, with 16 bases of the junction left unmatched. The CDR3 runs to 18 residues. The CDR3 sequence: CASSFLPGQGFGGEKLFF. CDR3 nucleotide sequence: TGTGCCAGCAGCTTCCTACCGGGACAGGGGTTTGGCGGTGAAAAACTGTTTTTT.

Notes on this clone: Germline and junction disagree at one end, which may indicate a read error. The rearrangement joins TRBV7-9 to TRBJ2-1, with a possible D match to TRBD2 (7 bases). The CDR3 totals 16 residues. From germline, CDR1 is SEHNR and CDR2 FQNEAQ (reference sequence). The CDR3 DNA follows: TGTTCCAGCAGCTTAGAGGAGGGGGGGCCCAACAATGAGCAGTTCTTC. The encoded protein is CSSSLEEGGPNNEQFF.

CDR3 nucleotide sequence: TGTGCCGTAAACGCGCCCTACGAGCAGTACTTC. As protein: CAVNAPYEQYF. This sequence joins TRBV25-1 and TRBJ2-5; D is undetermined. TRBJ2-7 matches the DNA end more closely, so the J call is doubtful. Germline values: CDR1 MGHDK, CDR2 SYGVNS. This CDR3 has 11 residues.

This rearrangement joins TRBV5-1 to TRBJ1-2, with 8 bases lining up with TRBD1. V shed 0 bases and J 4 bases; nucleotides not matched to a gene: 2. Germline values: CDR1 SGHRS, CDR2 YFSETQ. The CDR3 is 14 amino acids. DNA of the CDR3: TGCGCCAGCAGCTTGGACCAGGGGGCCTATGGCTACACCTTC. This translates into CASSLDQGAYGYTF.

This chain connects TRBV11-2 to TRBJ2-2, with TRBD2 as a possible D gene (6 bases). The ends were cut back, 1 base at V and 5 bases at J, with 11 bases in the middle. The germline gives CDR1 SGHAT, CDR2 FQNNGV. The CDR3 is 15 residues long. The CDR3 DNA sequence: TGTGCCAGCAGCTTAGGAGTGCGGGGAACCGGGGAGCTGTTTTTT. It translates to CASSLGVRGTGELFF.

This clone has just a few counts. The chain is built from TRBV7-2 and TRBJ1-4; tentative D call: TRBD1 (6 bases). CDR3 length equals 14 residues. V was shortened by 1 base and J by 5 bases, with 8 bases between the two germline ends. CDR1 SGHTA and CDR2 FQGNSA come from the germline V gene. The CDR3 bases are TGTGCCAGCAGCTTAGGACAGGTGAATGAAAAACTGTTTTTT. This gives the protein CASSLGQVNEKLFF.

The rearrangement joins TRBV5-1 to TRBJ2-3; TRBD2 matches 7 bases. V lost 1 base, J lost 3 bases, and 8 bases stayed unmatched. Germline assignment: CDR1 SGHRS and CDR2 YFSETQ. This CDR3 spans 16 amino acids. In DNA, the CDR3 is TGCGCCAGCAGCTTGCCAGCGGGGAAGGGTACAGATACGCAGTATTTT. Protein sequence: CASSLPAGKGTDTQYF.

The CDR3 coding sequence is TGTGCCAGCAGCCCCTGGGGCCAGCCCCAGCATTTT. The encoded protein is CASSPWGQPQHF. The chain couples TRBV16 to TRBJ1-5; D is possibly TRBD1 (5 bases). V was shortened by 4 bases and J by 7 bases, with 8 bases between the two germline ends. Germline-derived CDR1 and CDR2 are KGHSY and FQNENV. The CDR3 has 12 residues.

The chain couples TRBV6-1 to TRBJ1-6, with 7 nucleotides matching TRBD1. V gave up 4 bases and J gave up 7 bases; unmatched junction bases: 7. Germline-derived CDR1 and CDR2 are MNHNS and SASEGT. This CDR3 has 15 residues. CDR3 region: CASSAYGTENSPLHF. CDR3 in DNA: TGTGCCAGCAGTGCCTACGGGACAGAGAATTCACCCCTCCACTTT.

The chain links TRBV29-1 to TRBJ2-3; D remains unclear. V lost 5 bases and J 2 bases, leaving 8 bases between the germline ends. Per the germline V gene, CDR1 is SQVTM and CDR2 is ANQGSEA. This CDR3 has 12 residues. The CDR3 DNA sequence: TGCAGCGTTCAGAGGATCACAGATACGCAGTATTTT. Amino acid sequence: CSVQRITDTQYF.

The gene calls are TRBV28 and TRBJ2-7; the D gene is possibly TRBD1 (6 bases). With 3 bases removed from V and 7 bases from J, the gap between germline ends came to 19 bases. The CDR3 runs to 15 residues. Germline CDR1 is MDHEN and CDR2 is SYDVKM. In DNA form, the CDR3 reads TGTGCCAGCAGTTTTGACCTTGGGGGCGGGTCTGAGCAGTACTTC. Translated, it gives CASSFDLGGGSEQYF.

The rearrangement joins TRBV21-1 to TRBJ2-1; TRBD1 is taken as the D call from the table, unchecked against the DNA. TRBV21-1 is a known pseudogene. The CDR3 sequence is 16 residues long. The CDR3 here is CASSTEQGWEGDEQFF. CDR3 coding DNA: TGTGCCAGCAGCACAGAACAGGGTTGGGAAGGGGATGAGCAGTTCTTC.

The chain employs TRBV10-1 and TRBJ2-5; D is unresolved. CDR1 and CDR2 (germline): WNHNN, SYGVQD (reference sequence). The V gene lost 4 bases and the J gene lost 5 bases, with 11 bases spanning the gap. The CDR3 consists of 13 residues. CDR3 DNA: TGCGCCAGCAGTGCGACAATGGCGGAGACCCAGTACTTC. Translated, it gives CASSATMAETQYF.

The chain joins TRBV27 to TRBJ2-6, with TRBD1 identical over 9 bases. The junction had 7 bases not matched to a gene; V was cut back by 5 bases and J by 2 bases. CDR3 length equals 17 residues. The germline V gene encodes CDR1 MNHEY and CDR2 SMNVEV (reference sequence). The CDR3 region has the DNA TGTGCCAGCAGTCCCCGGGACAGGGTGGCTGGGGCCAACGTCCTGACTTTC. Its translation: CASSPRDRVAGANVLTF.

This CDR3 reads CASSEWRGGDEAFF. The DNA of the CDR3 is TGCGCCAGCAGTGAGTGGAGGGGAGGGGATGAAGCTTTCTTT. V usage is TRBV10-1 and J usage is TRBJ1-1; tentatively, D is TRBD1 (5 bases). V was trimmed by 1 base and J by 7 bases, leaving 13 bases between them. Per the germline V gene, CDR1 is WNHNN and CDR2 is SYGVQD (reference sequence). The CDR3 has 14 amino acids.

The V call is TRBV18, the J call TRBJ1-4; D call uncertain. This CDR3 region has 15 residues. V lost 0 bases, J lost 0 bases, and 5 bases lay in between. From germline, CDR1 is KGHSH and CDR2 LQKENI. The CDR3 loop reads CASSPPGSTNEKLFF. In nucleotides, the CDR3 is TGTGCCAGCTCACCACCGGGCTCAACTAATGAAAAACTGTTTTTT.

This clone came up once. The chain joins TRBV27 to TRBJ2-5; D gene ambiguous. The better agreement between TRBJ2-7 and the DNA end casts doubt on the J call. The CDR3 sequence is 12 residues long. The V gene's germline CDR1 is MNHEY and CDR2 SMNVEV (reference sequence). CDR3 DNA sequence: TGTGCCAGCAGCTCCGGTCACTACGAGCAGTACTTC. Protein sequence: CASSSGHYEQYF.

This clone was seen a few times. The chain is built from TRBV13 and TRBJ1-1, with 8 bases aligning to TRBD1. This CDR3 has 11 residues. Looked up from germline, CDR1 is PRHDT and CDR2 is FYEKMQ (reference sequence). The CDR3 loop reads CASGRGRQAFF. CDR3 nucleotide sequence: TGTGCGTCTGGCAGGGGGCGACAAGCTTTCTTT.

On this clone itself: Other DNA sequences in this specimen translate into the identical CDR3. V and J are TRBV6-5 and TRBJ1-1; no clear D gene. The CDR3 runs 15 residues. V shed 5 bases and J shed 6 bases, with 19 bases lying between them. In germline, CDR1 is MNHEY, CDR2 SVGAGI. The CDR3 loop reads CASSPNHEPRAEAFF. CDR3 sequence (DNA): TGTGCCAGCAGTCCAAACCACGAGCCTCGGGCTGAAGCTTTCTTT.

The chain joins TRBV13 to TRBJ1-1, with 7 bases fitting TRBD1. This CDR3 is 14 amino acids long. Germline CDR1 reads PRHDT; CDR2 reads FYEKMQ (reference sequence). With V trimmed by 5 bases and J by 7 bases, 10 bases remained unmatched. The CDR3 sequence: CASSLPSTGVEAFF. In DNA form, the CDR3 reads TGTGCCAGCAGCCTCCCCTCCACAGGGGTTGAAGCTTTCTTT. The complete variable domain, with remaining parts taken from reference TRBV13 and TRBJ1-1, reads AAGVIQSPRHLIKEKRETATLKCYPIPRHDTVYWYQQGPGQDPQFLISFYEKMQSDKGSIPDRFSAQQFSDYHSELNMSSLELGDSALYFCASSLPSTGVEAFFGQGTRLTVV.

V and J are TRBV5-1 and TRBJ2-3, with D perhaps TRBD1 (6 bases). The CDR3 totals 14 residues. The germline V gene encodes CDR1 SGHRS and CDR2 YFSETQ. Trimming took off 4 bases at V and 3 bases at J, with 12 bases between the two ends. The CDR3 region is CASSPRGGTDTQYF. CDR3 DNA: TGCGCCAGCAGCCCCCGAGGGGGAACAGATACGCAGTATTTT.

The chain carries TRBV2 and TRBJ2-1; 11 nucleotides align to TRBD2. The CDR3 totals 14 residues. After removal of 4 bases from V and 6 bases from J, the junction contained 2 bases not matched to a gene. CDR1 and CDR2 (germline): SNHLY, FYNNEI. The CDR3 DNA follows: TGTGCCAGCAGTGGGCTAGCGGGGGGCAATGAGCAGTTCTTC. Translating it yields CASSGLAGGNEQFF.